These 28 T cell receptor beta chains were sequenced from one sample in a study of blood T cells in healthy people across ages (dated by TCRdb to the mid-2010s). Library preparation employed 5' RACE. The data were produced on an Illumina HiSeq 2500. The second PCR ran for about 7 to 11 cycles and used a J-beta primer mix along with a sample-barcoded 5' primer. The raw public data were reprocessed by TCRdb itself: fastp quality trimming at Q25, MiXCR clonotype calling, in-frame beta chains only. A single entry per CDR3 protein holds the most common genes and DNA from its merged rows. The sample includes 750,000 to 950,000 distinct CDR3 sequences, with 40% to 65% observed a single time. The top ten hold roughly 37% of the sample. Sequenced input: blood. The source of these receptors is a man older than 75 in good health.

The chain combines TRBV6-5 with TRBJ2-5; the D gene is possibly TRBD1 (6 bases). Germline V CDR1 and CDR2: MNHEY, SVGAGI. This CDR3 is built from 15 residues. The ends were cut back, 6 bases at V and 1 base at J, with 15 bases in the middle. CDR3 DNA sequence: TGTGCCAGCAGACCGAACAGGGTCTTCCAAGAGACCCAGTACTTC. It codes for CASRPNRVFQETQYF.

V is TRBV13 and J is TRBJ1-2; no definite D call. Germline CDR1 is PRHDT and CDR2 is FYEKMQ (reference sequence). The CDR3 consists of 12 residues. V was trimmed by 3 bases and J by 4 bases, leaving 6 bases between them. The CDR3: CASSFGIYGYTF. DNA for the CDR3: TGTGCCAGCAGCTTCGGGATCTATGGCTACACCTTC.

The genes are TRBV7-2 and TRBJ2-3; 11 positions agree with TRBD2. The ends lost 5 bases at V and 1 base at J; junction bases unmatched: 5. In germline, CDR1 is SGHTA, CDR2 FQGNSA. This CDR3 spans 16 amino acids. The CDR3 bases are TGTGCCAGCAGCCCTGGGACTAGCGGACGCACAGATACGCAGTATTTT. Translated, it gives CASSPGTSGRTDTQYF.

The gene calls are TRBV18 and TRBJ1-4; tentatively, D is TRBD1 (5 bases). Trimming shortened V by 6 bases and J by 8 bases, and 16 bases separated the two germline ends. CDR1 and CDR2 (germline): KGHSH, LQKENI. The CDR3 length is 14 residues. CDR3 sequence reads: CASSPGAGREKLFF. In nucleotides, the CDR3 is TGTGCCAGCTCGCCCGGGGCGGGTCGAGAAAAACTGTTTTTT.

In its sample, this clonotype was seen a few times. The gene calls are TRBV12-3 or TRBV12-4 and TRBJ2-7, with D perhaps matching TRBD2 (5 bases). CDR3 length equals 14 residues. The V end was cut by 3 bases, the J end by 0 bases, with 9 bases between. CDR3 bases: TGTGCCAGCAGTTTTAGCGAGAGCTCCTACGAGCAGTACTTC. Amino acid sequence: CASSFSESSYEQYF.

Comments on this clonotype: A much larger clone lies one base from this, so it may be a read error. This chain connects TRBV3-1 to TRBJ2-1; the D is unclear. This CDR3 is 12 amino acids long. Germline V CDR1 and CDR2: LGHDT, YNNKEL (reference sequence). V was pared by 4 bases and J by 5 bases, with 6 bases between. CDR3 coding DNA: TGTGCCAGCAGCCGAGCAAACAATGAGCAGTTCTTC. Its translation is CASSRANNEQFF.

The rearrangement links TRBV6-6 to TRBJ2-3; 12 bases map to TRBD2. The CDR3 contains 14 residues. Trimming removed 8 bases from V and 2 bases from J; junction bases left unmatched: 2. Germline V lookup: CDR1 MNHNY, CDR2 SVGAGI (reference sequence). CDR3 bases: TGTGCCAGCGGACTAGCGGGGAACACAGATACGCAGTATTTT. This codes for CASGLAGNTDTQYF.

The chain's CDR3 is CASTRSGETQYF. The CDR3 coding sequence is TGTGCCAGCACCCGTTCAGGGGAGACCCAGTACTTC. V is TRBV12-3 or TRBV12-4 and J is TRBJ2-5; D possibly corresponds to TRBD1 (5 bases). This CDR3 contains 12 residues. The germline V and J ends were trimmed by 7 bases and 5 bases, with 11 bases remaining between them.

The V call is TRBV7-4, the J call TRBJ2-3, with D possibly being TRBD1 (6 bases). This CDR3 region has 17 residues. V was pared by 3 bases and J by 14 bases, with 30 bases between. Germline lookup yields CDR1 SGHVT and CDR2 SQSDAQ. The CDR3 sequence is CASSFRAGADNHRYAYF. DNA of the CDR3: TGTGCCAGCAGCTTCCGTGCAGGGGCAGACAACCACAGATACGCGTATTTT.

This chain uses TRBV5-1 with TRBJ2-7; 15 bases fit TRBD2. This CDR3 region has 15 residues. The ends lost 4 bases at V and 7 bases at J; junction bases unmatched: 6. Germline loops: CDR1 SGHRS, CDR2 YFSETQ. The CDR3 here is CASSEGLAGGNEQYF. In DNA, the CDR3 is TGCGCCAGCAGCGAGGGACTAGCGGGAGGCAATGAGCAGTACTTC.

The CDR3 coding sequence is TGCAGTGCGGTTCGCGGGAGCCACTACAATGAGCAGTTCTTC. This gives the protein CSAVRGSHYNEQFF. This chain links TRBV20-1 with TRBJ2-1; 7 bases fit TRBD2. Per germline, CDR1 DFQATT and CDR2 SNEGSKA (reference sequence). The CDR3 spans 14 residues. V trimming: 6 bases; J trimming: 3 bases; junction bases outside the gene matches: 8.

Only a few counts were recorded for this clonotype. This rearrangement joins TRBV7-2 to TRBJ1-5, with TRBD1 as a possible D gene (6 bases). The CDR3 runs to 15 residues. Deletions cut 2 bases from V and 4 bases from J, with 12 bases between. Germline-derived CDR1 and CDR2 are SGHTA and FQGNSA. The CDR3 DNA reads as TGTGCCAGCAGCTTATTCTCAGGGGATAATCAGCCCCAGCATTTT. Amino acids: CASSLFSGDNQPQHF.

The V call is TRBV13, the J call TRBJ2-7; unclear D gene. Germline-derived CDR1 and CDR2 are PRHDT and FYEKMQ (reference sequence). Trimming removed 0 bases from V and 2 bases from J, with 17 bases in between. The CDR3 totals 17 residues. CDR3 in DNA: TGTGCCAGCAGCTTAGGGCAGGCGTCGAGGCCCACCTACGAGCAGTACTTC. It is translated as CASSLGQASRPTYEQYF.

The J gene is TRBJ2-1, the V gene TRBV20-1, with 8 bases identical to TRBD2. Germline V gene lookup returns CDR1 DFQATT and CDR2 SNEGSKA (reference sequence). Trimming removed 2 bases from V and 6 bases from J; junction bases left unmatched: 6. The CDR3 loop spans 14 amino acids. The CDR3 protein is CSARKGLGLNEQFF. CDR3 sequence (DNA): TGCAGTGCTAGAAAGGGACTAGGTCTCAATGAGCAGTTCTTC.

This clonotype showed up just a few times. The chain links TRBV3-1 to TRBJ2-7; TRBD1 matches at 7 bases. V trimming: 4 bases; J trimming: 2 bases; junction bases outside the gene matches: 8. Germline-derived CDR1 and CDR2 are LGHDT and YNNKEL (reference sequence). This CDR3 region has 15 residues. The chain's CDR3 is CASSLSTGVPYEQYF. The CDR3 DNA is TGTGCCAGCAGCCTTTCCACAGGGGTCCCCTACGAGCAGTACTTC.

V usage is TRBV7-2 and J usage is TRBJ2-7; 8 positions match TRBD2. V was pared by 4 bases and J by 2 bases, with 13 bases of the junction left unmatched. Germline values: CDR1 SGHTA, CDR2 FQGNSA. This CDR3 is built from 17 residues. This CDR3 is CASSSIGPSGSPYEQYF. The CDR3 region has the DNA TGTGCCAGCAGCTCCATTGGTCCTAGCGGGTCCCCCTACGAGCAGTACTTC.

The genes are TRBV6-1 and TRBJ2-7; 8 nucleotides agree with TRBD2. Germline V gene data show CDR1 as MNHNS and CDR2 as SASEGT. With V trimmed by 5 bases and J by 9 bases, 9 bases remained unmatched. The CDR3 loop spans 13 amino acids. DNA for the CDR3: TGTGCCAGCAGTCAGCGGGAGCGGCGGGGGCAGTACTTC. Amino acids: CASSQRERRGQYF.

The chain links TRBV7-8 to TRBJ1-5, with a weak D call TRBD1 (5 bases). Between the trimmed V and J ends, which lost 4 bases and 10 bases, there was a span of 14 bases. This CDR3 has 13 residues. Germline loops: CDR1 SGHVS, CDR2 FQNEAQ. CDR3 protein: CASSSPGGSPQHF. In nucleotides, the CDR3 is TGTGCCAGCAGCTCGCCGGGGGGGAGTCCCCAGCATTTT.

The chain recombines TRBV25-1 with TRBJ1-4; D perhaps matches TRBD1 (5 bases). V was pared by 2 bases and J by 3 bases, with 10 bases between. Germline-derived CDR1 and CDR2 are MGHDK and SYGVNS. The CDR3 is made up of 15 amino acids. The CDR3 sequence: CASSEPRTSNEKLFF. The CDR3 nucleotides are TGTGCCAGCAGTGAACCCCGGACATCTAATGAAAAACTGTTTTTT.

The chain combines TRBV7-3 with TRBJ2-5; no reliable D call. This CDR3 contains 13 residues. V was cut by 0 bases and J by 1 base, with 3 bases left in between. Germline CDR1 and CDR2: SGHTA and FQGTGA. The CDR3 DNA follows: TGTGCCAGCAGCTTAACCCTCCAAGAGACCCAGTACTTC. Residues: CASSLTLQETQYF.

The CDR3 is CASSVSGRAWEKTQYF. The DNA of the CDR3 is TGTGCCAGCAGTGTTAGCGGGAGGGCCTGGGAAAAGACCCAGTACTTC. This chain links TRBV6-1 with TRBJ2-5; 11 bases line up with TRBD2. The CDR3 is 16 amino acids. The V gene's germline CDR1 is MNHNS and CDR2 SASEGT. V was clipped by 4 bases and J by 6 bases; unmatched bases: 10.

This clonotype was seen more than once but under ten times. This rearrangement joins TRBV15 to TRBJ2-1; 13 bases fit TRBD2. V was pared by 3 bases and J by 7 bases, with 15 bases of the junction left unmatched. The CDR3 spans 19 residues. CDR1 is LNHNV and CDR2 is YYDKDF in the germline V gene (reference sequence). CDR3 protein: CATSSPKGTSGISFNEQFF. The CDR3 DNA reads TGTGCCACCAGCAGTCCCAAGGGGACTAGCGGGATTTCGTTTAATGAGCAGTTCTTC. Looking up the rest from reference TRBV15 and TRBJ2-1 gives the full variable domain: DAMVIQNPRYQVTQFGKPVTLSCSQTLNHNVMYWYQQKSSQAPKLLFHYYDKDFNNEADTPDNFQSRRPNTSFCFLDIRSPGLGDTAMYLCATSSPKGTSGISFNEQFFGPGTRLTVL.

The chain uses TRBV5-1 and TRBJ2-1, with TRBD2 identical over 10 bases. The CDR3 is 15 residues long. Germline CDR1 SGHRS, CDR2 YFSETQ. The J segment lost 8 bases and the V segment lost 5 bases, leaving 10 bases of the junction unmatched. Here the CDR3 DNA reads TGCGCCAGCAGACCGCTAGCGGGAGACAGTTATGAGCAGTTCTTC. This sequence encodes CASRPLAGDSYEQFF.

V usage is TRBV5-5 and J usage is TRBJ2-5, with 7 bases lining up with TRBD2. The CDR3 runs 16 residues. V shed 0 bases and J 11 bases; nucleotides not matched to a gene: 16. Germline CDR1 SGHKS, CDR2 YYEKEE (reference sequence). The CDR3 region is CASSLVASGFRNEQYF. The DNA of the CDR3 is TGTGCCAGCAGCTTGGTCGCTAGCGGATTCAGAAATGAGCAGTACTTC.

The rearrangement uses TRBV27 and TRBJ2-4; 9 bases agree with TRBD1. Gene TRBJ2-7 matches the end of the DNA better, so the J call may be wrong. Germline values: CDR1 MNHEY, CDR2 SMNVEV (reference sequence). CDR3 length equals 16 residues. CDR3 coding DNA: TGTGCCAGCAGTCCCTACCCGGGACAGGGAGCCTACGAGCAGTACTTC. Translated: CASSPYPGQGAYEQYF.

This clonotype was detected only a few times. This chain connects TRBV28 to TRBJ1-1, with D tentatively TRBD1 (5 bases). The CDR3 covers 13 residues. The ends were cut back, 6 bases at V and 4 bases at J, with 12 bases in the middle. Germline values: CDR1 MDHEN, CDR2 SYDVKM. The CDR3 protein is CASRSRVGTEAFF. The CDR3 coding sequence is TGTGCCAGCAGAAGCAGGGTCGGCACTGAAGCTTTCTTT.

The sample holds a few counts of this clonotype. CDR3 coding DNA: TGTGCCAGCAGGAGGGCCTACAATGAGCAGTTCTTC. Encoded protein: CASRRAYNEQFF. The chain has TRBV25-1 and TRBJ2-1; D may be TRBD2 (5 bases). The CDR3 spans 12 residues. Trimming pared 6 bases from V and 2 bases from J, leaving 5 bases between. Per germline, CDR1 MGHDK and CDR2 SYGVNS.

In DNA form, the CDR3 reads TGCAGCGTTGATGGCCCATTTTGGCAGGGGAGCACAGATACGCAGTATTTT. Encoded protein: CSVDGPFWQGSTDTQYF. The rearrangement uses TRBV29-1 and TRBJ2-3, with D perhaps TRBD1 (6 bases). Germline V gene lookup returns CDR1 SQVTM and CDR2 ANQGSEA. The V end was cut by 3 bases, the J end by 0 bases, with 19 bases between. CDR3 length: 17 residues.